This entry lists 9 T cell receptor beta chains sequenced from one sample in a study of blood T cell repertoires in COVID-19. Clones were read by immunoSEQ multiplex PCR, and TCRdb kept only the in-frame ones, dropping some. Of roughly 180,000 clones in the sample, 76% were seen once. The sequenced material came from peripheral blood. Receptor source: a woman between 45 and 60 years old with active or convalescent COVID-19.

This chain uses TRBV29-1 with TRBJ2-1, with 8 bases aligning to TRBD2. Germline CDR1 reads SQVTM; CDR2 reads ANQGSEA. This CDR3 is built from 14 residues. After removal of 8 bases from V and 7 bases from J, the junction contained 13 bases not matched to a gene. The CDR3 bases are TGCAGCTCAACCGCCGGGACTAGGGATAATGAGCAGTTCTTC. Amino acid sequence: CSSTAGTRDNEQFF.

CDR3 protein: CASSLGSGRSPTGELFF. CDR3 bases: TGTGCCAGCAGCTTAGGCTCCGGGAGAAGTCCCACCGGGGAGCTGTTTTTT. J is TRBJ2-2 and V is TRBV7-2, with D possibly TRBD2 on 6 matching bases. Trimming stripped 1 base from V and 4 bases from J, with 16 bases between. Germline CDR1 is SGHTA and CDR2 is FQGNSA. The CDR3 consists of 17 residues.

A single count supports this clone. The chain's CDR3 is CASSLLWGGGYTF. DNA for the CDR3: TGTGCCAGCAGCTTACTTTGGGGCGGTGGCTACACCTTC. The J gene is TRBJ1-2, the V gene TRBV7-3, with a possible D match to TRBD1 (5 bases). The germline gives CDR1 SGHTA, CDR2 FQGTGA. Trimming pared 2 bases from V and 7 bases from J, leaving 11 bases between. The CDR3 is 13 residues long.

The chain joins TRBV28 to TRBJ2-7; TRBD2 matches at 10 bases. The trim removed 2 bases at V and 3 bases at J, leaving 4 bases unmatched. The CDR3 covers 15 residues. Germline CDR1 is MDHEN and CDR2 is SYDVKM. The CDR3 protein is CASSLPPSGSYEQYF. CDR3 coding DNA: TGTGCCAGCAGTTTACCGCCTAGCGGGAGCTACGAGCAGTACTTC.

The chain couples TRBV2 to TRBJ1-6, with D tentatively TRBD1 (6 bases). The CDR3 is 15 amino acids. Germline V CDR1 and CDR2: SNHLY, FYNNEI. V lost 1 base and J 9 bases, leaving 13 bases between the germline ends. CDR3 bases: TGTGCCAGCAGTGAAGTCAGGGGTGAAGGTTCACCCCTCCACTTT. The encoded protein is CASSEVRGEGSPLHF.

V is TRBV30 and J is TRBJ2-1; 8 positions agree with TRBD2. The CDR3 is 16 residues long. Germline V lookup: CDR1 GTSNPN, CDR2 SVGIG (reference sequence). Germline trimming cut 1 base from V and 3 bases from J; bases unmatched to any gene: 8. CDR3 sequence: CAWSDGGAGFYNEQFF. Written as DNA, the CDR3 is TGTGCCTGGAGTGACGGGGGGGCCGGTTTCTACAATGAGCAGTTCTTC.

V usage is TRBV4-2 and J usage is TRBJ1-4, with D perhaps TRBD1 (6 bases). Trimming pared 5 bases from V and 8 bases from J, leaving 15 bases between. Germline loops: CDR1 LGHNA, CDR2 YNFKEQ. The CDR3 is 14 residues long. The CDR3 nucleotides read TGTGCCAGCAGCGCGGCGGACAGTAAAGAAAAACTGTTTTTT. Translation gives CASSAADSKEKLFF.

V gene TRBV3-1 (or the pseudogene TRBV3-2) combines with J gene TRBJ1-1; D is possibly TRBD1 (5 bases). Germline lookup yields CDR1 LGHDT and CDR2 YNNKEL (reference sequence). V lost 0 bases to trimming and J lost 0 bases, with 8 bases between them. The CDR3 covers 15 residues. CDR3 residues: CASSQDRAMNTEAFF. In DNA form, the CDR3 reads TGTGCCAGCAGCCAAGACAGGGCTATGAACACTGAAGCTTTCTTT.

The V and J genes are TRBV4-3 and TRBJ2-3; possible D gene TRBD1, 5 bases. Germline-derived CDR1 and CDR2 are LGHNA and YSLEER. This CDR3 spans 15 amino acids. Trimming took off 2 bases at V and 3 bases at J, with 12 bases between the two ends. In DNA, the CDR3 is TGCGCCAGCAGCCAAAGGGTCCAGGGTACAGATACGCAGTATTTT. Its protein product is CASSQRVQGTDTQYF.